This TCR beta chain came from a study of control samples from healthy donors and cancer patients (TCRdb year 2020). Libraries came from the immunoSEQ multiplex PCR assay. TCRdb retrieved this table from immuneACCESS and kept in-frame rearrangements only. Not all clones are present; in checked studies, unresolved V genes account for under half, and no reason is known for the remainder. This sample comprises 140,000 to 150,000 clones, roughly 93% of them detected only once. The ten largest account for less than 6% of the sample. As concerns this clone: Which antigen it targets is not known. The record has no base qualities; no much larger clone is one base away.

According to the germline V gene, CDR1 reads SGHAT and CDR2 reads FQNNGV. The CDR3 goes from the cysteine to the phenylalanine over 11 residues. Only the CDR3 DNA is retained, 33 bases long and in frame from the first base. Trimming costs V 1 base and J 8 bases, and their ends lie 5 bases apart. This chain is built from TRBV11-2 and TRBJ1-1; the D gene assignment is ambiguous. Sequencing was done on a sample of blood. The clonotype comes from a man younger than 35 in good health. The nucleotide sequence reads as follows: TGTGCCAGCAGCTTAGGGTTGGAAGCTTTCTTT. This yields the protein CASSLGLEAFF.